The TCR beta chain described here comes from a study of glioma-infiltrating T cells after dendritic cell vaccination. In the study overall: Glioblastoma patients came from Phase I and II dendritic cell vaccination trials.

Libraries were prepared by immunoSEQ multiplex PCR; TCRdb keeps only in-frame clonotypes and omits some of them. The sample carries fewer than 100,000 clones, 85% to 90% recorded once. This CDR3 spans 16 amino acids. CDR1 is SGHDT, CDR2 YYEEEE, per germline. Trimming cost V 0 bases and J 0 bases, with 10 bases left between them. This chain connects TRBV5-6 to TRBJ2-1; D perhaps matches TRBD2 (6 bases). The TCR was taken from a human donor with glioblastoma. The sequencing here drew on blood, taken before dendritic cell vaccination. The CDR3 reads CASSLGGVSSYNEQFF. Here the CDR3 DNA reads TGTGCCAGCAGCTTGGGGGGGGTGAGCTCCTACAATGAGCAGTTCTTC. Full variable domain (missing parts from reference TRBV5-6 and TRBJ2-1): DAGVTQSPTHLIKTRGQQVTLRCSPKSGHDTVSWYQQALGQGPQFIFQYYEEEERQRGNFPDRFSGHQFPNYSSELNVNALLLGDSALYLCASSLGGVSSYNEQFFGPGTRLTVL.